This note documents a single T cell receptor (beta chain) sequence. It was cDNA, reverse transcribed from extracted RNA, that served as the sequencing template. Repertoires were generated with immunoSEQ multiplex PCR, while TCRdb's copy carries only in-frame clones and drops some. The table includes 100,000 to 150,000 clones, approximately 49% detected once. This specimen belongs to a study of CD8+ T cells in alopecia areata. The CDR3 extends over 14 amino acids. With 0 bases removed from V and 3 bases from J, the gap between germline ends came to 8 bases. Germline V gives CDR1 SEHNR, CDR2 FQNEAQ (reference sequence).

The chain links TRBV7-9 to TRBJ2-5; D gene uncertain. The source was CD8+ T cells sorted from blood, collected at week 0. The receptor's source is a human donor with alopecia areata. The CDR3 sequence is CASSLALLEETQYF. CDR3 DNA sequence: TGTGCCAGCAGCTTAGCTTTACTGGAAGAGACCCAGTACTTC.